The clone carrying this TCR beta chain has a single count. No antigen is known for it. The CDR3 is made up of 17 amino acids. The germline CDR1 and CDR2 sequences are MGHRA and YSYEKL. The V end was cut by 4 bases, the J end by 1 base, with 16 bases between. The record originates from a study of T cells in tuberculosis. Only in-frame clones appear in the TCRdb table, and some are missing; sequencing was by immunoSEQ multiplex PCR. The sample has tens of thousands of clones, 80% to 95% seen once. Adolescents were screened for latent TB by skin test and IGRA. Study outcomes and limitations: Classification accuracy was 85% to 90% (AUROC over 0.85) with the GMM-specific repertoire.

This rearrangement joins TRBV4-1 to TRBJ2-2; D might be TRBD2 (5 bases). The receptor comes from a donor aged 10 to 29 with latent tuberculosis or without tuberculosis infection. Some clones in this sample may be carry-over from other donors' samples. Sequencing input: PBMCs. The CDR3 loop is CASSRIGLALNTGELFF. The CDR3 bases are TGCGCCAGCAGCCGGATAGGGCTAGCCCTGAACACCGGGGAGCTGTTTTTT.